These 21 T cell receptor beta chains came from one sample sequenced in a study of B cell selection in AIRE deficiency. The sorted conventional CD4 T cells were gated as CD4+CD127+. The method was immunoSEQ multiplex PCR; TCRdb's version includes in-frame clones alone and lacks a portion of them. Of some 24,000 clones listed, about 96% are singletons. The specimen was conventional CD4+ T cells sorted from PBMCs. All receptors derive from a human donor with AIRE deficiency.

As DNA, the CDR3 is TGTGCCAGCAGCAAGAGGGCAGGGGGCGGCCATGGCTACACCTTC. Its translation is CASSKRAGGGHGYTF. The chain uses TRBV28 and TRBJ1-2, with 8 bases fitting TRBD1. Germline loops: CDR1 MDHEN, CDR2 SYDVKM. CDR3 length equals 15 residues. The V segment lost 6 bases and the J segment 6 bases; nucleotides outside the gene matches: 12.

This chain links TRBV6-1 with TRBJ2-5; 7 bases map to TRBD1. Germline V gives CDR1 MNHNS, CDR2 SASEGT. The CDR3 is 13 amino acids. Trimming at V came to 6 bases and at J to 6 bases, leaving 7 bases not matched to a gene. The CDR3 nucleotides are TGTGCCAGCAGAGAACAGGGGCGAAAGACCCAGTACTTC. Protein product: CASREQGRKTQYF.

The chain links TRBV7-3 to TRBJ2-1; a weak D match, TRBD2 (5 bases). In germline, CDR1 is SGHTA, CDR2 FQGTGA. This CDR3 has 12 amino acids. V lost 8 bases and J lost 9, with 14 bases in between. CDR3 in DNA: TGTGCCAGCGGGCCTTTTGGAGGTGAGCAGTTCTTC. It translates to CASGPFGGEQFF.

V usage is TRBV27 and J usage is TRBJ1-6; D call uncertain. Germline CDR1 and CDR2: MNHEY and SMNVEV (reference sequence). The CDR3 consists of 17 residues. Trimming shortened V by 5 bases and J by 0 bases, and 14 bases separated the two germline ends. This CDR3 is CASSPTRGSSYNSPLHF. CDR3 DNA: TGTGCCAGCAGTCCGACGCGAGGGAGCTCCTATAATTCACCCCTCCACTTT.

V gene TRBV18 combines with J gene TRBJ1-3; unclear D gene. This CDR3 region has 16 residues. Trimming cost V 3 bases and J 4 bases, with 16 bases left between them. Germline lookup yields CDR1 KGHSH and CDR2 LQKENI. In nucleotides, the CDR3 is TGTGCCAGCTCACCGGGCCGGCAGTTTGGAGGAAACACCATATATTTT. Translation gives CASSPGRQFGGNTIYF. The variable domain in full, completed from reference TRBV18 and TRBJ1-3, reads NAGVMQNPRHLVRRRGQEARLRCSPMKGHSHVYWYRQLPEEGLKFMVYLQKENIIDESGMPKERFSAEFPKEGPSILRIQQVVRGDSAAYFCASSPGRQFGGNTIYFGEGSWLTVV.

The chain joins TRBV23-1 to TRBJ2-5; possibly TRBD1 for D (5 bases). TRBV23-1 is an open reading frame, and its role is uncertain. The CDR3 length is 13 residues. V dropped 4 bases and J dropped 6 bases, with 12 bases sitting between them. The CDR3 nucleotides are TGCGCCAGCAGTCGAAGGGGAATGAAGACCCAGTACTTC. Encoded protein: CASSRRGMKTQYF.

This chain connects TRBV19 to TRBJ2-2; tentatively, D is TRBD1 (5 bases). V was cut by 6 bases and J by 2 bases, with 16 bases left in between. The CDR3 has 16 residues. CDR1 and CDR2 from the germline V gene are LNHDA and SQIVND (reference sequence). The CDR3 DNA reads TGTGCCAGTAGCCAGGGCGTTAGGGCAAACACCGGGGAGCTGTTTTTT. Its protein product is CASSQGVRANTGELFF.

CDR3 loop: CASSFWDGNTIYF. The CDR3 bases are TGTGCCAGCAGCTTTTGGGACGGAAACACCATATATTTT. The J gene is TRBJ1-3, the V gene TRBV7-2, with D tentatively TRBD1 (5 bases). There are 13 residues in the CDR3. V gave up 3 bases and J gave up 4 bases, with 7 bases separating them. Per the germline V gene, CDR1 is SGHTA and CDR2 is FQGNSA.

V gene TRBV7-6 combines with J gene TRBJ1-5, with D unclear. Germline values: CDR1 SGHVS, CDR2 FNYEAQ. The CDR3 length is 14 residues. Trimming shortened V by 1 base and J by 3 bases, and 7 bases separated the two germline ends. The CDR3 loop is CASSLGGANQPQHF. The CDR3, as DNA: TGTGCCAGCAGCTTAGGGGGAGCCAATCAGCCCCAGCATTTT.

This clone has only one observation. This chain links TRBV19 with TRBJ1-5; perhaps TRBD1 as D (6 bases). V was cut by 6 bases and J by 3 bases, with 18 bases left in between. CDR3 length: 16 residues. Per the germline V gene, CDR1 is LNHDA and CDR2 is SQIVND (reference sequence). The CDR3 region is CASSLQRTANNQPQHF. CDR3 DNA sequence: TGTGCCAGTAGCCTACAACGGACAGCAAACAATCAGCCCCAGCATTTT. Variable domain in full (rest from reference TRBV19 and TRBJ1-5): DGGITQSPKYLFRKEGQNVTLSCEQNLNHDAMYWYRQDPGQGLRLIYYSQIVNDFQKGDIAEGYSVSREKKESFPLTVTSAQKNPTAFYLCASSLQRTANNQPQHFGDGTRLSIL.

CDR3 sequence reads: CASSPLGGDYGYTF. CDR3 nucleotides: TGTGCCAGCTCACCGTTAGGAGGGGACTATGGCTACACCTTC. V is TRBV18 and J is TRBJ1-2, with a possible D match to TRBD1 (5 bases). V was cut by 3 bases and J by 3 bases, with 11 bases left in between. The germline CDR1 and CDR2 sequences are KGHSH and LQKENI. The CDR3 consists of 14 residues.

The chain uses TRBV5-8 and TRBJ1-6; TRBD1 is a possible D gene (6 bases). The CDR3 is 16 amino acids. Germline CDR1 and CDR2: SGHTS and YDEGEE. V was pared by 3 bases and J by 7 bases, with 17 bases between. The chain's CDR3 is CASSYLNREWNSPLHF. The CDR3 DNA reads TGTGCCAGCAGCTACCTCAACAGGGAATGGAATTCACCCCTCCACTTT.

The sample holds one count of this clone. V is TRBV19 and J is TRBJ1-4, with D unclear. In germline, CDR1 is LNHDA, CDR2 SQIVND (reference sequence). V gave up 5 bases and J gave up 14 bases, with 18 bases separating them. This CDR3 contains 13 residues. In DNA, the CDR3 is TGTGCCAGTAGTCACCCCGTGCAGACGGGGCTGTTTTTT. Amino acid sequence: CASSHPVQTGLFF.

The chain uses TRBV15 and TRBJ2-3, with 8 positions matching TRBD2. V lost 8 bases and J lost 0; bases outside the gene matches: 7. This CDR3 has 15 residues. Germline V gene lookup returns CDR1 LNHNV and CDR2 YYDKDF (reference sequence). The CDR3 sequence: CATADRGGSTDTQYF. CDR3 DNA sequence: TGTGCCACCGCTGACCGGGGGGGGAGCACAGATACGCAGTATTTT. Using reference TRBV15 and TRBJ2-3 for the parts outside the CDR3, the full variable domain is DAMVIQNPRYQVTQFGKPVTLSCSQTLNHNVMYWYQQKSSQAPKLLFHYYDKDFNNEADTPDNFQSRRPNTSFCFLDIRSPGLGDTAMYLCATADRGGSTDTQYFGPGTRLTVL.

This chain connects TRBV10-3 to TRBJ2-4, with D perhaps matching TRBD1 or TRBD2 (5 bases each). The CDR3 loop spans 16 amino acids. CDR1 and CDR2 from the germline V gene are ENHRY and SYGVKD. The V end was cut by 4 bases, the J end by 3 bases, with 16 bases between. The CDR3 here is CAISAGPVGSKNIQYF. The DNA of the CDR3 is TGTGCCATCAGTGCGGGGCCCGTGGGTAGCAAAAACATTCAGTACTTC.

This sequence joins TRBV19 and TRBJ2-3; possible D gene TRBD2, 6 bases. The germline V gene has CDR1 LNHDA and CDR2 SQIVND (reference sequence). CDR3 length equals 14 residues. The V end lost 10 bases, the J end lost 0 bases, and 14 bases lay between the germline ends. CDR3 protein: CATKRSGSTDTQYF. DNA of the CDR3: TGTGCCACTAAAAGAAGCGGGAGCACAGATACGCAGTATTTT. The full variable domain, completed using reference TRBV19 and TRBJ2-3, is DGGITQSPKYLFRKEGQNVTLSCEQNLNHDAMYWYRQDPGQGLRLIYYSQIVNDFQKGDIAEGYSVSREKKESFPLTVTSAQKNPTAFYLCATKRSGSTDTQYFGPGTRLTVL.

V and J are TRBV7-7 and TRBJ2-2, with TRBD1 identical over 10 bases. Germline V lookup: CDR1 SSHAT, CDR2 FNYEAQ (reference sequence). The CDR3 has 16 amino acids. The J segment lost 6 bases and the V segment lost 5 bases, leaving 9 bases of the junction unmatched. CDR3 bases: TGTGCCAGCAGCCCCAGGGACAGGGGTGGGTCCGGGGAGCTGTTTTTT. It encodes CASSPRDRGGSGELFF. The full variable domain, completed using reference TRBV7-7 and TRBJ2-2, is GAGVSQSPRYKVTKRGQDVTLRCDPISSHATLYWYQQALGQGPEFLTYFNYEAQPDKSGLPSDRFSAERPEGSISTLTIQRTEQRDSAMYRCASSPRDRGGSGELFFGEGSRLTVL.

This clone was detected only once. Written as DNA, the CDR3 is TGTGCCAGCAGCCGCTCTGGACCCGAGGCTTTCTTT. It codes for CASSRSGPEAFF. The chain couples TRBV6-5 to TRBJ1-1; no clear D gene. V was pared by 6 bases and J by 11 bases, with 16 bases between. This CDR3 has 12 residues. The germline gives CDR1 MNHEY, CDR2 SVGAGI.

The genes are TRBV4-1 and TRBJ1-5, with 7 bases matching TRBD1. Trimming cost V 0 bases and J 2 bases; bases outside gene matches: 10. The CDR3 totals 18 residues. The germline V gene encodes CDR1 MGHRA and CDR2 YSYEKL. CDR3 bases: TGCGCCAGCAGCCAAGAAAAGAGGGGACAGAGGGGCAATCAGCCCCAGCATTTT. Translating gives CASSQEKRGQRGNQPQHF.

The chain combines TRBV18 with TRBJ1-3; TRBD1 matches at 9 bases. In germline, CDR1 is KGHSH, CDR2 LQKENI. V was pared by 1 base and J by 0 bases, with 1 base of the junction left unmatched. This CDR3 has 16 amino acids. CDR3 DNA: TGTGCCAGCTCACCACGGGACAGGGCCTCTGGAAACACCATATATTTT. Translation: CASSPRDRASGNTIYF.

The chain recombines TRBV5-5 with TRBJ2-7; 12 bases map to TRBD2. The germline gives CDR1 SGHKS, CDR2 YYEKEE (reference sequence). V trimming: 3 bases; J trimming: 6 bases; junction bases outside the gene matches: 13. This CDR3 has 17 amino acids. CDR3 DNA sequence: TGTGCCAGCAGCTGGGCACCGACTAGCGGGAGAGGTGGCGAGCAGTACTTC. Its translation: CASSWAPTSGRGGEQYF. Variable domain in full (rest from reference TRBV5-5 and TRBJ2-7): DAGVTQSPTHLIKTRGQQVTLRCSPISGHKSVSWYQQVLGQGPQFIFQYYEKEERGRGNFPDRFSARQFPNYSSELNVNALLLGDSALYLCASSWAPTSGRGGEQYFGPGTRLTVT.